This T cell receptor beta chain derives from a study of T cells after yellow fever vaccination. Study-level findings and limits: It was the secondary response that reached its peak faster, day 5 versus 15, but it was weaker. Post-booster reappearance was seen for most primary-vaccination clones (about 96% CD4, around 88% CD8).

TCRdb recomputed calls from the 5' RACE reads with MiXCR, one row per CDR3 protein. The table has some 600,000 distinct CDR3 sequences, roughly 12% seen once. In its sample, this clonotype was seen many times. Its antigen is not known. A read error may account for a junction end that differs from germline. This TCR was sampled from a man in his thirties or forties who received the YFV17D yellow fever vaccine. The material was PBMCs, obtained on the day of the yellow fever booster vaccination.

CDR3 amino acids: CASGLPIRQGVVF. The CDR3 DNA reads as TGTGCTAGTGGTTTGCCGATTCGACAGGGGGTGGTCTTC. This chain links TRBV12-5 with TRBJ2-1; 9 bases are a match to TRBD1. CDR1 and CDR2 (germline): LGHNT, FRNRAP. This CDR3 is built from 13 residues. Based on the CDR3 plus reference TRBV12-5 and TRBJ2-1, the full variable domain is DARVTQTPRHKVTEMGQEVTMRCQPILGHNTVFWYRQTMMQGLELLAYFRNRAPLDDSGMPKDRFSAEMPDATLATLKIQPSEPRDSAVYFCASGLPIRQGVVFGPGTRLTVL.